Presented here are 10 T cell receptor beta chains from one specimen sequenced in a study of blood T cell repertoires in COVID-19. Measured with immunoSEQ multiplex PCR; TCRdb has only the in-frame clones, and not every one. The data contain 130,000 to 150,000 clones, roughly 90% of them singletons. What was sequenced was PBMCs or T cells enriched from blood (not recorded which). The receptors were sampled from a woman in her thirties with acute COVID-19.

The CDR3: CASRFTRADGNSPLHF. Here the CDR3 DNA reads TGTGCCAGCAGATTTACGCGGGCGGACGGAAATTCACCCCTCCACTTT. The rearrangement joins TRBV7-2 to TRBJ1-6; no reliable D call. CDR1 is SGHTA and CDR2 is FQGNSA in the germline V gene. The V end lost 6 bases, the J end lost 7 bases, and 19 bases lay between the germline ends. There are 16 residues in the CDR3.

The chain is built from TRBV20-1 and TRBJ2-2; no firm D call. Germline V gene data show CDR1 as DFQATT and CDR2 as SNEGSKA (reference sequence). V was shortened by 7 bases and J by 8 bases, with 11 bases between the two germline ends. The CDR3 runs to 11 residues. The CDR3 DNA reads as TGCAGTGTTGCGGTAATTGGGGAGCTGTTTTTT. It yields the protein CSVAVIGELFF.

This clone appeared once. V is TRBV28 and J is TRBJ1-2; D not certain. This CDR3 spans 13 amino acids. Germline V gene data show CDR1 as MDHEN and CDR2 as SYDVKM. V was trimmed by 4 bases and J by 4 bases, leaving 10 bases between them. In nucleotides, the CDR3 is TGTGCCAGCAGTTATATCCCCTCCTATGGCTACACCTTC. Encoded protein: CASSYIPSYGYTF.

The DNA of the CDR3 is TGTGCCAGCACGGACACTAACTATGGCTACACCTTC. Translating gives CASTDTNYGYTF. This chain uses TRBV2 with TRBJ1-2, with a possible D match to TRBD1 (5 bases). The V gene lost 7 bases and the J gene lost 0 bases, with 6 bases spanning the gap. The CDR3 loop spans 12 amino acids. Germline V gives CDR1 SNHLY, CDR2 FYNNEI.

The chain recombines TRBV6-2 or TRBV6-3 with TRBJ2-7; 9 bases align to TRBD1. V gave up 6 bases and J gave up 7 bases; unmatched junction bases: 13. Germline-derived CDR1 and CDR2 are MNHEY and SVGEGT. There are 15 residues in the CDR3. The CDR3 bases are TGTGCCAGCAGCCCCCGCGGGACAGGGCACGGGGAGCAGTACTTC. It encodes CASSPRGTGHGEQYF.

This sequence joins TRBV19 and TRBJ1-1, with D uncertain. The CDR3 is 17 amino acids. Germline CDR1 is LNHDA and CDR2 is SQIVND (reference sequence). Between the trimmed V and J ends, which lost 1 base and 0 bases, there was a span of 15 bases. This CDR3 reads CASSIGGVNYVNTEAFF. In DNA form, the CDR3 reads TGTGCCAGTAGTATAGGGGGAGTCAATTATGTGAACACTGAAGCTTTCTTT.

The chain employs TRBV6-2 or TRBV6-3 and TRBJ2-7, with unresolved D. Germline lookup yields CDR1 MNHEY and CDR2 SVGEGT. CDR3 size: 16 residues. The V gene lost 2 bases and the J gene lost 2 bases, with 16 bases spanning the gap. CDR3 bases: TGTGCCAGCAGTTACGGCCCCCCTTGGTCGCCCTACGAGCAGTACTTC. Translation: CASSYGPPWSPYEQYF.

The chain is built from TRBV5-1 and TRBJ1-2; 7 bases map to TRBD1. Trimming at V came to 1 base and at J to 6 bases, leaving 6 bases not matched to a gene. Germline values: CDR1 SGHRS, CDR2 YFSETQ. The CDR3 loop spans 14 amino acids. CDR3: CASSLFSQGDGYTF. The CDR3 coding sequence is TGCGCCAGCAGCTTGTTCTCCCAGGGGGATGGCTACACCTTC.

The CDR3 loop reads CASSLDAGATNSPLHF. The CDR3 bases are TGTGCCAGCAGCTTAGATGCAGGGGCAACAAATTCACCCCTCCACTTT. The V and J genes are TRBV7-6 and TRBJ1-6, with D possibly being TRBD1 (6 bases). In germline, CDR1 is SGHVS, CDR2 FNYEAQ. V was pared by 1 base and J by 7 bases, with 14 bases between. This CDR3 region has 16 residues. Variable domain in full (rest from reference TRBV7-6 and TRBJ1-6): GAGVSQSPRYKVTKRGQDVALRCDPISGHVSLYWYRQALGQGPEFLTYFNYEAQQDKSGLPNDRFSAERPEGSISTLTIQRTEQRDSAMYRCASSLDAGATNSPLHFGNGTRLTVT.

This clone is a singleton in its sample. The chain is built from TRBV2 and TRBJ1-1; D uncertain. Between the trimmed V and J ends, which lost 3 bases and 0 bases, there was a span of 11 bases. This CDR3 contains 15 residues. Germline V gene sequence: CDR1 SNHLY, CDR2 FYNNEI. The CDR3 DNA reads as TGTGCCAGCAGTGAGGGAGTGGGCATGAACACTGAAGCTTTCTTT. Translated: CASSEGVGMNTEAFF. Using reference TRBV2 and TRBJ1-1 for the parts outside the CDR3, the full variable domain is EPEVTQTPSHQVTQMGQEVILRCVPISNHLYFYWYRQILGQKVEFLVSFYNNEISEKSEIFDDQFSVERPDGSNFTLKIRSTKLEDSAMYFCASSEGVGMNTEAFFGQGTRLTVV.